This T cell receptor (beta chain) was observed in a study of blood T cell repertoires in COVID-19. Per germline, CDR1 SGDLS and CDR2 YYNGEE. Trimming cost V 4 bases and J 4 bases, with 15 bases left between them. CDR3 length: 15 residues. The method was immunoSEQ multiplex PCR; TCRdb's version includes in-frame clones alone and lacks a portion of them. The sample records about half a million clones, less than 90% being singletons. Living in 24 US areas, the participants were between 18 and 89 years of age. Sequenced material: PBMCs or T cells enriched from blood (not recorded which). This rearrangement joins TRBV9 to TRBJ2-1; weak D call: TRBD2 (6 bases). The receptor was isolated from a woman in her sixties or seventies who had recovered from COVID-19. The CDR3 DNA follows: TGTGCCAGCAGCTCCCAACTAGCCGGGTACAATGAGCAGTTCTTC. It is translated as CASSSQLAGYNEQFF.